One sample yielded the 29 T cell receptor beta chains listed below, sequenced in a study of blood T cell repertoires in COVID-19. Generated by immunoSEQ multiplex PCR, the TCRdb table keeps only in-frame clones and is missing some. The sample contains roughly 200,000 clones, about 91% of which appear only once. Sequenced material: peripheral blood. The receptors originated from a man between 18 and 29 years old with active or convalescent COVID-19.

The chain employs TRBV6-1 and TRBJ1-5; 10 nucleotides match TRBD1. Germline assignment: CDR1 MNHNS and CDR2 SASEGT. This CDR3 has 16 amino acids. V trimming: 3 bases; J trimming: 6 bases; junction bases outside the gene matches: 8. DNA of the CDR3: TGTGCCAGCAGTGAGTGGGACAGGGGTTCGGGTCAGCCCCAGCATTTT. This codes for CASSEWDRGSGQPQHF.

To note about this clone: The same CDR3 also results from other DNA sequences found in this sample. This CDR3 is CASSVAQKNTEAFF. In DNA form, the CDR3 reads TGTGCCAGCAGCGTAGCACAGAAGAACACTGAAGCTTTCTTT. The genes are TRBV9 and TRBJ1-1; no clear D. The CDR3 extends over 14 amino acids. Per the germline V gene, CDR1 is SGDLS and CDR2 is YYNGEE. The V end lost 0 bases, the J end lost 1 base, and 7 bases lay between the germline ends.

This clone has a single count. The V and J genes are TRBV27 and TRBJ1-4; weak D call: TRBD1 (5 bases). Per germline, CDR1 MNHEY and CDR2 SMNVEV (reference sequence). The length of the CDR3 is 16 residues. V lost 2 bases and J 1 base, leaving 11 bases between the germline ends. CDR3 nucleotides: TGTGCCAGCAGTTTACAGGGTATGGGAACTAATGAAAAACTGTTTTTT. It translates to CASSLQGMGTNEKLFF.

V and J are TRBV19 and TRBJ1-1; possible D gene TRBD1, 5 bases. V was trimmed by 4 bases and J by 0 bases, leaving 18 bases between them. The CDR3 is 17 residues long. CDR1 and CDR2 (germline): LNHDA, SQIVND (reference sequence). CDR3 bases: TGTGCCAGTAGTACAGCGAAGGGTGGGGCGATGAACACTGAAGCTTTCTTT. Translation: CASSTAKGGAMNTEAFF.

This clone appeared once. V is TRBV5-1 and J is TRBJ1-1; D possibly corresponds to TRBD1 (5 bases). The CDR3 runs 13 residues. Germline assignment: CDR1 SGHRS and CDR2 YFSETQ. Trimming pared 3 bases from V and 6 bases from J, leaving 12 bases between. CDR3 amino acids: CASSSRGLPEAFF. Written as DNA, the CDR3 is TGCGCCAGCAGCTCCCGGGGACTCCCTGAAGCTTTCTTT.

The chain uses TRBV5-5 and TRBJ2-7; 7 bases match TRBD2. This CDR3 comprises 19 residues. Germline CDR1 reads SGHKS; CDR2 reads YYEKEE (reference sequence). V dropped 1 base and J dropped 1; count of bases not matched to a gene: 17. DNA of the CDR3: TGTGCCAGCAGCTTGATTCTTGCTCTCGGCGGGAGCGGATCCTACGAGCAGTACTTC. As protein: CASSLILALGGSGSYEQYF.

This rearrangement joins TRBV11-2 to TRBJ2-7; 8 bases are shared with TRBD1. V was pared by 5 bases and J by 2 bases, with 8 bases of the junction left unmatched. The CDR3 length is 15 residues. Germline assignment: CDR1 SGHAT and CDR2 FQNNGV. This chain's CDR3 is CASSPLTGVPYEQYF. CDR3 DNA sequence: TGTGCCAGCAGCCCATTGACAGGGGTCCCCTACGAGCAGTACTTC.

V gene TRBV3-1 (or the pseudogene TRBV3-2) combines with J gene TRBJ1-6; possible D gene TRBD1, 5 bases. This CDR3 is built from 14 residues. The germline gives CDR1 LGHDT, CDR2 YNNKEL (reference sequence). V shed 0 bases and J shed 9 bases, with 9 bases lying between them. DNA for the CDR3: TGTGCCAGCAGCCAAGAAGGGGTGAGTTCACCCCTCCACTTT. This encodes CASSQEGVSSPLHF.

The chain carries TRBV2 and TRBJ2-5; tentative D call: TRBD1 (7 bases). The CDR3 contains 15 residues. Germline values: CDR1 SNHLY, CDR2 FYNNEI. V shed 3 bases and J shed 4 bases, with 15 bases lying between them. The CDR3 sequence: CASSEFGQGGETQYF. The CDR3 DNA reads as TGTGCCAGCAGTGAGTTTGGTCAGGGGGGAGAGACCCAGTACTTC.

The chain links TRBV19 to TRBJ2-3; unclear D gene. Germline values: CDR1 LNHDA, CDR2 SQIVND (reference sequence). CDR3 length: 15 amino acids. The V end was cut by 11 bases, the J end by 2 bases, with 20 bases between. CDR3 residues: CAWYVFGLFTDTQYF. In nucleotides, the CDR3 is TGTGCCTGGTATGTGTTCGGTCTTTTCACAGATACGCAGTATTTT. Drawing the rest from reference TRBV19 and TRBJ2-3, the complete variable domain is DGGITQSPKYLFRKEGQNVTLSCEQNLNHDAMYWYRQDPGQGLRLIYYSQIVNDFQKGDIAEGYSVSREKKESFPLTVTSAQKNPTAFYLCAWYVFGLFTDTQYFGPGTRLTVL.

V gene TRBV25-1 combines with J gene TRBJ2-5; the match to TRBD1 covers 10 bases. Trimming took 4 bases from V and 3 from J; bases not matched to a gene: 11. This CDR3 spans 17 amino acids. Germline CDR1 MGHDK, CDR2 SYGVNS. CDR3 loop: CASSGVLPGQGKETQYF. CDR3 nucleotide sequence: TGTGCCAGCAGTGGGGTCCTACCGGGACAGGGGAAAGAGACCCAGTACTTC.

The table lists this clone with a few counts. The chain couples TRBV29-1 to TRBJ1-2, with 10 bases aligning to TRBD1. V dropped 4 bases and J dropped 6; count of bases not matched to a gene: 2. There are 12 residues in the CDR3. Looked up from germline, CDR1 is SQVTM and CDR2 is ANQGSEA. The CDR3 sequence: CSVADRGNGYTF. In nucleotides, the CDR3 is TGCAGCGTTGCGGACAGGGGGAATGGCTACACCTTC.

The gene calls are TRBV29-1 and TRBJ1-1; the match to TRBD1 covers 7 bases. The CDR3 spans 12 residues. V lost 7 bases to trimming and J lost 6 bases; unmatched junction nucleotides: 8. Germline V gene sequence: CDR1 SQVTM, CDR2 ANQGSEA. The CDR3 DNA reads as TGCAGCGCAGGGGGGGGGTTTGCTGAAGCTTTCTTT. Protein sequence: CSAGGGFAEAFF.

The CDR3: CASSYTDRGRWDYGYTF. CDR3 sequence (DNA): TGTGCCAGCAGCTACACGGACAGGGGCCGGTGGGATTATGGCTACACCTTC. The chain links TRBV7-9 to TRBJ1-2; 9 nucleotides match TRBD1. Germline assignment: CDR1 SEHNR and CDR2 FQNEAQ (reference sequence). V gave up 4 bases and J gave up 5 bases; unmatched junction bases: 14. The CDR3 sequence is 17 residues long.

This clone came up a few times. This chain connects TRBV9 to TRBJ2-2; no clear D. Germline CDR1 SGDLS, CDR2 YYNGEE. The CDR3 runs 14 residues. Trimming pared 0 bases from V and 6 bases from J, leaving 9 bases between. The CDR3 DNA follows: TGTGCCAGCAGCGTAGTAACCTCGGCCGGGGAGCTGTTTTTT. The encoded protein is CASSVVTSAGELFF.

V and J are TRBV27 and TRBJ2-4; TRBD1 agrees at 8 bases. CDR1 MNHEY and CDR2 SMNVEV come from the germline V gene (reference sequence). The CDR3 length is 15 residues. Trimming removed 6 bases from V and 3 bases from J; junction bases left unmatched: 7. The CDR3 DNA reads TGTGCCAGCAGGCCAGGACAGGGAGGCAAAAACATTCAGTACTTC. Translated: CASRPGQGGKNIQYF.

The rearrangement uses TRBV9 and TRBJ1-1; D possibly corresponds to TRBD1 (5 bases). CDR1 SGDLS and CDR2 YYNGEE come from the germline V gene. V was shortened by 3 bases and J by 6 bases, with 15 bases between the two germline ends. This CDR3 has 14 residues. The DNA for the CDR3 is TGTGCCAGCAGCGCGACACTGCGGGACCCTGAAGCTTTCTTT. Translation: CASSATLRDPEAFF.

The chain uses TRBV19 and TRBJ1-3; D is unclear. Trimming took 5 bases from V and 0 from J, leaving 2 bases between them. This CDR3 region has 12 residues. CDR1 LNHDA and CDR2 SQIVND come from the germline V gene (reference sequence). CDR3 residues: CASSYSGNTIYF. As DNA, the CDR3 is TGTGCCAGTAGTTACTCTGGAAACACCATATATTTT. Full variable domain (outside the CDR3, taken from reference TRBV19 and TRBJ1-3): DGGITQSPKYLFRKEGQNVTLSCEQNLNHDAMYWYRQDPGQGLRLIYYSQIVNDFQKGDIAEGYSVSREKKESFPLTVTSAQKNPTAFYLCASSYSGNTIYFGEGSWLTVV.

The rearrangement uses TRBV5-6 and TRBJ1-6, with D perhaps matching TRBD1 (6 bases). This CDR3 is built from 18 residues. Germline V CDR1 and CDR2: SGHDT, YYEEEE. Trimming removed 4 bases at V and 3 bases at J, with 20 bases between. Written as DNA, the CDR3 is TGTGCCAGCAGCCAGGAAGCCTCAGGGGTCCGCTATAATTCACCCCTCCACTTT. It yields the protein CASSQEASGVRYNSPLHF.

V is TRBV5-8 and J is TRBJ1-1, with a possible D match to TRBD1 (6 bases). Trimming stripped 5 bases from V and 1 base from J, with 9 bases between. Germline V lookup: CDR1 SGHTS, CDR2 YDEGEE. CDR3 length: 13 amino acids. The CDR3 reads CASRTGGNTEAFF. In DNA form, the CDR3 reads TGTGCCAGCAGGACAGGCGGGAACACTGAAGCTTTCTTT.

J is TRBJ2-7 and V is TRBV5-1; D gene uncertain. Germline assignment: CDR1 SGHRS and CDR2 YFSETQ. This CDR3 has 15 amino acids. The V gene lost 0 bases and the J gene lost 2 bases, with 12 bases spanning the gap. The CDR3 is CASSLVGSVAYEQYF. CDR3 in DNA: TGCGCCAGCAGCTTGGTGGGCTCCGTGGCCTACGAGCAGTACTTC.

The CDR3 loop reads CASSRAWGTSGYNEQFF. The CDR3 nucleotides read TGTGCCAGCAGCCGTGCGTGGGGGACTAGCGGCTACAATGAGCAGTTCTTC. The chain recombines TRBV5-6 with TRBJ2-1; 11 positions agree with TRBD2. V trimming: 4 bases; J trimming: 3 bases; junction bases outside the gene matches: 9. Germline V lookup: CDR1 SGHDT, CDR2 YYEEEE. The CDR3 has 17 residues.

The chain uses TRBV27 and TRBJ1-4; 8 bases are a match to TRBD1. Germline CDR1 is MNHEY and CDR2 is SMNVEV (reference sequence). V shed 6 bases and J 3 bases; nucleotides not matched to a gene: 6. The CDR3 totals 15 residues. The CDR3 nucleotides are TGTGCCAGCAGGTTGAACAGGGGGGCTAATGAAAAACTGTTTTTT. It encodes CASRLNRGANEKLFF. The whole variable domain, remainder taken from reference TRBV27 and TRBJ1-4, is EAQVTQNPRYLITVTGKKLTVTCSQNMNHEYMSWYRQDPGLGLRQIYYSMNVEVTDKGDVPEGYKVSRKEKRNFPLILESPSPNQTSLYFCASRLNRGANEKLFFGSGTQLSVL.

This chain links TRBV27 with TRBJ1-6; D ambiguous. The CDR3 extends over 16 amino acids. Germline V gene lookup returns CDR1 MNHEY and CDR2 SMNVEV (reference sequence). Trimming cost V 6 bases and J 7 bases, with 19 bases left between them. CDR3 in amino acids: CASSIGWAESNSPLHF. For the CDR3, the DNA is TGTGCCAGCAGCATAGGTTGGGCCGAATCGAATTCACCCCTCCACTTT.

The chain is built from TRBV6-4 and TRBJ1-1, with 8 bases matching TRBD1. With V trimmed by 5 bases and J by 3 bases, 2 bases remained unmatched. Germline V CDR1 and CDR2: MRHNA, SNTAGT. This CDR3 has 13 amino acids. CDR3 in amino acids: CASSLQGDTEAFF. CDR3 DNA sequence: TGTGCCAGCAGTCTACAGGGGGACACTGAAGCTTTCTTT.

The rearrangement uses TRBV9 and TRBJ1-3; the match to TRBD1 covers 7 bases. The CDR3 is 17 amino acids. J was trimmed by 0 bases and V by 1 base; bases with no gene match: 7. Germline V gene lookup returns CDR1 SGDLS and CDR2 YYNGEE. In DNA, the CDR3 is TGTGCCAGCAGCGTATTTGACAGGGCATTCTCTGGAAACACCATATATTTT. Encoded protein: CASSVFDRAFSGNTIYF.

The CDR3 sequence: CASSYRTNLAKNIQYF. DNA of the CDR3: TGTGCCAGCAGTTACCGGACAAATCTAGCCAAAAACATTCAGTACTTC. The chain uses TRBV6-2 or TRBV6-3 and TRBJ2-4; D possibly corresponds to TRBD1 (5 bases). Trimming took 2 bases from V and 0 from J, leaving 11 bases between them. The V gene's germline CDR1 is MNHEY and CDR2 SVGEGT. This CDR3 is 16 amino acids long.

V usage is TRBV12-3 or TRBV12-4 and J usage is TRBJ1-1, with D perhaps matching TRBD1 (6 bases). The CDR3 contains 12 residues. V lost 5 bases and J 8 bases, leaving 12 bases between the germline ends. The CDR3 reads CASSRDRIEAFF. The CDR3 coding sequence is TGTGCCAGCAGTCGCGACAGGATAGAAGCTTTCTTT.

The V gene is TRBV6-5, the J gene TRBJ2-7; 7 nucleotides match TRBD2. Germline CDR1 and CDR2: MNHEY and SVGAGI. The trim removed 5 bases at V and 9 bases at J, leaving 10 bases unmatched. The CDR3 extends over 13 amino acids. The CDR3 reads CASSHQGGSRQYF. CDR3 nucleotide sequence: TGTGCCAGCAGTCATCAAGGCGGGAGTAGGCAGTACTTC.